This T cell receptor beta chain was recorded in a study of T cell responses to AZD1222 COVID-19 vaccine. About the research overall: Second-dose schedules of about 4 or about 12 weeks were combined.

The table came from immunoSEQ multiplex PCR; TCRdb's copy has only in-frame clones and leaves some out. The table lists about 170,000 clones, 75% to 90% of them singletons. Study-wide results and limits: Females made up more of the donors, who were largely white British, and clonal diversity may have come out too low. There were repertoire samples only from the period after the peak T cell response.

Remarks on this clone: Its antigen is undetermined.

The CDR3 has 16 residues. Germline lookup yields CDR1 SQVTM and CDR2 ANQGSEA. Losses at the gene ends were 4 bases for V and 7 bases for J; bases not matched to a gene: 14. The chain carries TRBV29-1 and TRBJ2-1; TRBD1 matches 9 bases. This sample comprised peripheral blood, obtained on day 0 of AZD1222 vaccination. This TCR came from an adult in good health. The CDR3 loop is CSVVGTGSSPSNEQFF. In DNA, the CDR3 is TGCAGCGTTGTTGGGACAGGGTCCTCACCTAGTAATGAGCAGTTCTTC.